A single sample gave rise to the 4 T cell receptor beta chains below, sequenced in a study of Graves' ophthalmopathy and Graves' hyperthyroidism. Amplification of the TCR beta CDR3 regions used RNA transcripts (as template). HTBI primers were used in a first-round RT-PCR, which preceded a second-round multiplex PCR. Each CDR3 protein gets one entry after TCRdb re-called the multiplex PCR reads with MiXCR. Of fewer than 650,000 distinct CDR3 sequences listed, over 20% are singletons. Sequencing input: peripheral blood. These receptors were taken from a woman between 18 and 29 years old with stable Graves' hyperthyroidism. Some clones in this sample may be carry-over from other donors' samples.

In this sample, this clonotype turned up many times. The chain has TRBV20-1 and TRBJ1-1, with 8 positions matching TRBD1. The CDR3 covers 18 residues. Germline assignment: CDR1 DFQATT and CDR2 SNEGSKA (reference sequence). J lost 0 bases, V lost 6 bases, and 18 bases had no gene match. CDR3 sequence (DNA): TGCAGTGCCCACGGAATCCCCGGACAGGGCTATATGAACACTGAAGCTTTCTTT. This encodes CSAHGIPGQGYMNTEAFF.

This clonotype was picked up many times. The chain is built from TRBV12-3 or TRBV12-4 and TRBJ1-6, with D tentatively TRBD1 (5 bases). V was shortened by 6 bases and J by 9 bases, with 15 bases between the two germline ends. This CDR3 has 14 amino acids. The CDR3 DNA reads as TGTGCCAGCAGCCTCCGGGACGGGTTTTCACCCCTCCACTTT. Protein product: CASSLRDGFSPLHF.

V gene TRBV19 combines with J gene TRBJ2-7, with D unresolved. Germline CDR1 is LNHDA and CDR2 is SQIVND (reference sequence). The CDR3 has 12 amino acids. Between the trimmed V and J ends, which lost 3 bases and 6 bases, there was a span of 9 bases. The chain's CDR3 is CASSMGPGEQYF. DNA for the CDR3: TGTGCCAGTAGTATGGGTCCGGGCGAGCAGTACTTC.

This clonotype was counted at least ten times. This chain connects TRBV7-9 to TRBJ1-1; no definite D call. V dropped 1 base and J dropped 12 bases, with 12 bases sitting between them. In germline, CDR1 is SEHNR, CDR2 FQNEAQ (reference sequence). The CDR3 consists of 12 residues. The CDR3 region has the DNA TGTGCCAGCAGCTTAGTGCAGGACGCAACTTTCTTT. Encoded protein: CASSLVQDATFF.